This T cell receptor (beta chain) came from a study of T cell clusters in autoimmune cytopenias. CDR3 length: 16 amino acids. CDR1 is MNHNY, CDR2 SVGAGI, per germline (reference sequence). TRB rearrangements were amplified by touch-down multiplex PCR with mixed TRB-A/B primers. Each CDR3 protein gets one entry in TCRdb, which reprocessed the multiplex PCR reads and gives no DNA. The specimen's table records under 15,000 distinct CDR3 sequences. Each sample's input was 250 ng genomic DNA, roughly 38,000 genome equivalents. This rearrangement joins TRBV6-6 to TRBJ2-3; absent DNA, TCRdb's TRBD2 call cannot be checked. Material: peripheral blood. The clonotype originates from a human donor with an autoimmune cytopenia or autoimmune hepatitis (not recorded which). CDR3: CASSSATSGGADTQYF.